These 19 T cell receptor beta chains came from one sample sequenced in a study of STAT5B mutations in CD4+ large granular lymphocyte leukemia (dated 2022 in TCRdb). The protocol used for the library was the immunoSEQ multiplex PCR assay. Drawn from immuneACCESS, this table holds only the in-frame rearrangements with V and J called that TCRdb kept. Clones are partly lost; checked studies trace under half to an unresolved V gene and leave the rest unexplained. The sample has about 38,000 clones on record, around 75% of them singletons. Approximately 0.6% of the sample belongs to the ten largest clones. Sequencing was performed on CD4+ T cells from blood buffy coats. All receptors derive from a human donor in good health.

The rearrangement joins TRBV4-3 to TRBJ2-3, with TRBD2 identical over 7 bases. This CDR3 has 18 residues. With 1 base clipped from V and 6 bases from J, the junction kept 16 bases outside the gene matches. Germline values: CDR1 LGHNA, CDR2 YSLEER. CDR3 sequence reads: CASSQAPLGAGVGDTQYF. CDR3 sequence (DNA): TGCGCCAGCAGCCAAGCCCCCCTCGGCGCGGGGGTCGGCGATACGCAGTATTTT.

The chain links TRBV7-2 to TRBJ1-5, with D unresolved. Germline V gene lookup returns CDR1 SGHTA and CDR2 FQGNSA. V gave up 2 bases and J gave up 7 bases, with 12 bases separating them. The CDR3 has 14 amino acids. CDR3 loop: CASSLNPGVQPQHF. CDR3 DNA sequence: TGTGCCAGCAGCTTAAACCCCGGGGTCCAGCCCCAGCATTTT. Supplemented by reference TRBV7-2 and TRBJ1-5, the full variable domain reads GAGVSQSPSNKVTEKGKDVELRCDPISGHTALYWYRQSLGQGLEFLIYFQGNSAPDKSGLPSDRFSAERTGGSVSTLTIQRTQQEDSAVYLCASSLNPGVQPQHFGDGTRLSIL.

This chain connects TRBV15 to TRBJ1-4, with D perhaps TRBD1 (5 bases). Germline V gene lookup returns CDR1 LNHNV and CDR2 YYDKDF (reference sequence). The CDR3 contains 14 residues. V lost 4 bases and J 7 bases, leaving 13 bases between the germline ends. CDR3 sequence (DNA): TGTGCCACCAGCACAGGGCCCGACGGTGAAAAACTGTTTTTT. It translates to CATSTGPDGEKLFF.

V gene TRBV5-1 combines with J gene TRBJ2-6; 9 positions agree with TRBD1. This CDR3 contains 18 residues. Germline trimming cut 1 base from V and 0 bases from J; bases unmatched to any gene: 5. The V gene's germline CDR1 is SGHRS and CDR2 YFSETQ. The CDR3, as DNA: TGCGCCAGCAGCTTGCTACAGGGGGCCGTCTCTGGGGCCAACGTCCTGACTTTC. Protein sequence: CASSLLQGAVSGANVLTF.

This clone was found once. The chain couples TRBV5-4 to TRBJ2-3; TRBD1 is a possible D gene (6 bases). Germline loops: CDR1 SGHNT, CDR2 YYREEE (reference sequence). With 0 bases removed from V and 1 base from J, the gap between germline ends came to 12 bases. CDR3 size: 16 residues. The CDR3 DNA reads as TGTGCCAGCAGCTTGGTTGTGGGGACACGCACAGATACGCAGTATTTT. It is translated as CASSLVVGTRTDTQYF. The complete variable domain, with remaining parts taken from reference TRBV5-4 and TRBJ2-3, reads ETGVTQSPTHLIKTRGQQVTLRCSSQSGHNTVSWYQQALGQGPQFIFQYYREEENGRGNFPPRFSGLQFPNYSSELNVNALELDDSALYLCASSLVVGTRTDTQYFGPGTRLTVL.

This chain joins TRBV7-9 and TRBJ2-3; the D is unclear. V lost 2 bases and J 6 bases, leaving 9 bases between the germline ends. This CDR3 comprises 13 residues. The germline V gene encodes CDR1 SEHNR and CDR2 FQNEAQ (reference sequence). The CDR3 region is CASSLSPVDTQYF. The CDR3 coding sequence is TGTGCCAGCAGCTTATCCCCGGTGGATACGCAGTATTTT.

V usage is TRBV6-5 and J usage is TRBJ2-7; 14 nucleotides agree with TRBD2. The V gene end was trimmed by 7 bases and the J gene end by 6 bases; junction bases not matched to a gene: 8. This CDR3 spans 15 amino acids. Germline CDR1 is MNHEY and CDR2 is SVGAGI. CDR3 sequence reads: CASNPGLAGVGEQYF. CDR3 coding DNA: TGTGCCAGCAATCCGGGACTAGCGGGAGTAGGCGAGCAGTACTTC.

The chain's CDR3 is CASTPGHSYEQYF. CDR3 in DNA: TGTGCCAGCACCCCTGGACATTCCTACGAGCAGTACTTC. The rearrangement joins TRBV27 to TRBJ2-5, with D possibly TRBD1 on 5 matching bases. The J call may be wrong; the DNA end is better matched by TRBJ2-7. Germline CDR1 is MNHEY and CDR2 is SMNVEV (reference sequence). The CDR3 sequence is 13 residues long.

The chain combines TRBV18 with TRBJ2-1; 9 bases match TRBD2. The CDR3 runs to 16 residues. Germline V gene data show CDR1 as KGHSH and CDR2 as LQKENI. With V trimmed by 1 base and J by 7 bases, 8 bases remained unmatched. CDR3 sequence reads: CASSPRAGLAENEQFF. The CDR3 DNA reads TGTGCCAGCTCACCACGGGCGGGACTAGCCGAGAATGAGCAGTTCTTC.

The chain uses TRBV27 and TRBJ1-2; D is unresolved. CDR3 length: 14 residues. The germline V gene has CDR1 MNHEY and CDR2 SMNVEV (reference sequence). V lost 4 bases to trimming and J lost 4 bases, with 13 bases between them. The CDR3, as DNA: TGTGCCAGCAGTTCGGGTAATAGCGGCTATGGCTACACCTTC. Encoded protein: CASSSGNSGYGYTF.

The chain recombines TRBV18 with TRBJ2-2; weak D call: TRBD2 (5 bases). The length of the CDR3 is 15 residues. Germline CDR1 reads KGHSH; CDR2 reads LQKENI. V was clipped by 3 bases and J by 4 bases, with 12 bases between them. The CDR3 spells CASSPRELSTGELFF. The CDR3 DNA reads TGTGCCAGCTCACCGAGGGAGCTTAGCACCGGGGAGCTGTTTTTT.

This clone was detected only a few times. The gene calls are TRBV2 and TRBJ2-2; 8 bases align to TRBD2. V shed 7 bases, J shed 3 bases, and the junction held 7 bases outside the gene matches. Germline CDR1 reads SNHLY; CDR2 reads FYNNEI. CDR3 length equals 15 residues. DNA of the CDR3: TGTGCCAGCAACATCGGGGGGGAGTACACCGGGGAGCTGTTTTTT. This gives the protein CASNIGGEYTGELFF. Complete variable domain (other parts from reference TRBV2 and TRBJ2-2): EPEVTQTPSHQVTQMGQEVILRCVPISNHLYFYWYRQILGQKVEFLVSFYNNEISEKSEIFDDQFSVERPDGSNFTLKIRSTKLEDSAMYFCASNIGGEYTGELFFGEGSRLTVL.

This clone appeared a few times. J is TRBJ2-7 and V is TRBV4-3; 7 bases map to TRBD1. The germline V gene encodes CDR1 LGHNA and CDR2 YSLEER. The trim removed 5 bases at V and 4 bases at J, leaving 5 bases unmatched. This CDR3 comprises 13 residues. The CDR3 DNA reads as TGCGCCAGCAGCGTAGGGGGCGGTTACGAGCAGTACTTC. Translation gives CASSVGGGYEQYF.

The V gene is TRBV6-5, the J gene TRBJ2-5; D may be TRBD1 (6 bases). V gave up 6 bases and J gave up 4 bases, with 15 bases separating them. Germline-derived CDR1 and CDR2 are MNHEY and SVGAGI. CDR3 length: 14 residues. The CDR3 region has the DNA TGTGCCAGCAGGCTTACAGGGACGGGAGAGACCCAGTACTTC. Its protein is CASRLTGTGETQYF.

The chain carries TRBV4-2 and TRBJ2-5; 11 bases line up with TRBD1. The V and J ends lost 4 bases and 4 bases, in that order; junction bases with no gene match: 5. The CDR3 totals 15 residues. CDR1 and CDR2 (germline): LGHNA, YNFKEQ. CDR3 in DNA: TGTGCCAGCAGCCCAGTGGGGACAGGGGGAGAGACCCAGTACTTC. This gives the protein CASSPVGTGGETQYF.

This chain links TRBV4-2 with TRBJ2-1, with D unresolved. Germline V gene lookup returns CDR1 LGHNA and CDR2 YNFKEQ. V lost 0 bases to trimming and J lost 8 bases, with 8 bases between them. This CDR3 has 13 residues. CDR3 DNA sequence: TGTGCCAGCAGCCAAGAAACAGTTGATGAGCAGTTCTTC. Encoded protein: CASSQETVDEQFF.

The chain combines TRBV6-7 with TRBJ2-7; D perhaps matches TRBD1 (7 bases). TRBV6-7 falls under the ORF class, with uncertain function. V lost 4 bases, J lost 3 bases, and 13 bases lay in between. CDR3 length: 14 residues. The CDR3 DNA sequence: TGTGCCAGCAGTTGGAGGGGGCAGGACTACGAGCAGTACTTC. This gives the protein CASSWRGQDYEQYF.

The rearrangement uses TRBV5-3 and TRBJ1-3; D may be TRBD1 (6 bases). TRBV5-3 is treated as an ORF (open reading frame) with a function not yet certain. The CDR3 runs 22 residues. V was pared by 2 bases and J by 0 bases, with 30 bases between. This chain's CDR3 is CARSFHRATEVSLTSSGNTIYF. The CDR3 coding sequence is TGTGCCAGAAGCTTCCACAGGGCCACTGAGGTTTCCCTGACGAGCTCTGGAAACACCATATATTTT.

This clone was found a few times. The chain recombines TRBV9 with TRBJ1-6; perhaps TRBD1 as D (6 bases). Germline V gene data show CDR1 as SGDLS and CDR2 as YYNGEE. Between the trimmed V and J ends, which lost 0 bases and 8 bases, there was a span of 12 bases. The CDR3 consists of 15 residues. The CDR3 nucleotides are TGTGCCAGCAGCGTAGACGGGACAACTTATTCACCCCTCCACTTT. It is translated as CASSVDGTTYSPLHF. Based on the CDR3 plus reference TRBV9 and TRBJ1-6, the full variable domain is DSGVTQTPKHLITATGQRVTLRCSPRSGDLSVYWYQQSLDQGLQFLIQYYNGEERAKGNILERFSAQQFPDLHSELNLSSLELGDSALYFCASSVDGTTYSPLHFGNGTRLTVT.